This is a list of T cell receptor beta chains from one sample in a study of T cell responses to AZD1222 COVID-19 vaccine. The assay was immunoSEQ multiplex PCR, and TCRdb's table has in-frame clones only and misses some. The table lists around 78,000 clones, 90% of them singletons, with around 3.4% in the top ten. The sample was peripheral blood, taken 28 days after the second AZD1222 dose. These receptors were taken from an adult who received the AZD1222 COVID-19 vaccine. CDR3s include the opening cysteine and the closing phenylalanine or tryptophan. The D gene is left open where the match is weak. A clone size is listed for some rows: how often the clone was seen (once, few, many), or a class if it is expanded.

clone_size	d_call	v_call	j_call	cdr3_aa	cdr3_nt
-	TRBD2	TRBV6-2/TRBV6-3	TRBJ2-3	CASSLRTSGTGTDTQYF	TGTGCCAGCAGTTTGAGGACTAGCGGGACTGGCACAGATACGCAGTATTTT
-	-	TRBV15	TRBJ1-1	CATSRDEGTEAFF	TGTGCCACCAGCAGAGATGAGGGCACTGAAGCTTTCTTT
-	-	TRBV5-6	TRBJ2-1	CASSLLASTYNEQFF	TGTGCCAGCAGCTTGTTGGCCAGTACCTACAATGAGCAGTTCTTC
-	TRBD1	TRBV7-2	TRBJ1-3	CASSSLAGGSGNTIYF	TGTGCCAGCAGCTCACTAGCAGGGGGTTCGGGAAACACCATATATTTT
few	-	TRBV10-3	TRBJ1-3	CATIEGGNTIYF	TGTGCCACGATTGAGGGAGGAAACACCATATATTTT
-	TRBD2	TRBV7-6	TRBJ2-1	CASSLRGLAGQTYNEQFF	TGTGCCAGCAGCTTAAGGGGACTAGCGGGACAAACCTACAATGAGCAGTTCTTC
-	TRBD2	TRBV7-8	TRBJ2-1	CASSPSLLAGKPYNEQFF	TGTGCCAGCAGCCCGTCCTTACTAGCGGGAAAACCCTACAATGAGCAGTTCTTC
-	-	TRBV9	TRBJ1-1	CASSVAPSNTEAFF	TGTGCCAGCAGCGTAGCCCCTAGCAATACCGAAGCTTTCTTT
few	-	TRBV18	TRBJ1-3	CASSSNWDPQDTIYF	TGTGCCAGCTCGAGTAATTGGGACCCGCAGGACACCATATATTTT
-	-	TRBV9	TRBJ2-7	CASSARAGEQYF	TGTGCCAGCAGCGCGCGAGCGGGTGAGCAGTACTTC
-	-	TRBV2	TRBJ2-2	CASTGIETGELFF	TGTGCCAGCACGGGAATCGAGACCGGGGAGCTGTTTTTT
-	-	TRBV11-2	TRBJ1-1	CASSLEGWGAQKGTEAFF	TGTGCCAGCAGCTTAGAGGGATGGGGGGCTCAAAAGGGAACTGAAGCTTTCTTT
-	-	TRBV14	TRBJ2-7	CASSPRTEIFYEQYF	TGTGCCAGCAGCCCACGGACAGAAATTTTCTACGAGCAGTACTTC
-	TRBD2	TRBV5-4	TRBJ2-1	CASSLPPSGGLNEQFF	TGTGCCAGCAGCTTGCCCCCGAGCGGGGGACTCAATGAGCAGTTCTTC
-	TRBD1	TRBV5-1	TRBJ2-1	CASSSGTGGYNEQFF	TGCGCCAGCAGTAGCGGGACAGGGGGGTACAATGAGCAGTTCTTC
-	-	TRBV7-2	TRBJ1-4	CASSPNGATNEKLFF	TGTGCCAGCAGCCCCAATGGGGCAACTAATGAAAAACTGTTTTTT
-	-	TRBV7-2	TRBJ2-1	CASSLHSSYNEQFF	TGTGCCAGCAGCCTCCATAGCTCCTACAATGAGCAGTTCTTC
-	TRBD1	TRBV3-1/TRBV3-2	TRBJ1-1	CASSPSTGPDTEAFF	TGTGCCAGCAGCCCTTCGACAGGGCCCGACACTGAAGCTTTCTTT
-	TRBD2	TRBV7-8	TRBJ2-7	CASSLRGSGGALSYEQYF	TGTGCCAGCAGCCTCCGGGGTAGCGGGGGGGCGCTGTCCTACGAGCAGTACTTC
-	-	TRBV11-2	TRBJ1-5	CASSIRGTSNQPQHF	TGTGCCAGCAGCATTCGCGGAACTAGCAATCAGCCCCAGCATTTT